This is a list of T cell receptor beta chains from one sample in a study of metastatic and nonmetastatic thyroid tumors. TCRdb ran MiXCR on the PCR reads. The sample contains some 84,000 clones, less than 10% of which appear only once. The sequencing sample was made of blood. The receptors originated from a female donor with papillary thyroid cancer or a benign thyroid nodule (not recorded which). Some clones in this sample may be carry-over from other donors' samples. Each CDR3 is given with its conserved first and last residue. A row's size may be missing; if present it is once, few, many or a size class.

clone_size: many; v_call: TRBV3-1; j_call: TRBJ1-2; cdr3_aa: CASSQTGGTGGNGYTF
clone_size: many; v_call: TRBV7-2; j_call: TRBJ2-3; cdr3_aa: CASSPPRDDTQYF
clone_size: NA; v_call: TRBV20-1; j_call: TRBJ2-3; cdr3_aa: CSARSDTQYF
clone_size: many; v_call: TRBV6-1; j_call: TRBJ2-2; cdr3_aa: CASSPGTPGELFF
clone_size: NA; v_call: TRBV19; j_call: TRBJ1-2; cdr3_aa: CASSEQESGYGYTF
clone_size: NA; v_call: TRBV20-1; j_call: TRBJ1-1; cdr3_aa: CGAHKTVNTEAFF
clone_size: many; v_call: TRBV20-1; j_call: TRBJ2-2; cdr3_aa: CSAPGSNTGELFF
clone_size: many; v_call: TRBV13; j_call: TRBJ2-1; cdr3_aa: CASELRGAYNEQFF
clone_size: NA; v_call: TRBV4-1; j_call: TRBJ2-7; cdr3_aa: CASSSVRQGRLTYEQYF
clone_size: many; v_call: TRBV12-3/TRBV12-4; j_call: TRBJ1-5; cdr3_aa: CASSSEIYYSNQPQHF
clone_size: many; v_call: TRBV5-1; j_call: TRBJ1-5; cdr3_aa: CASSLESRNQPQHF
clone_size: once; v_call: TRBV18; j_call: TRBJ2-5; cdr3_aa: CASSPGTAGKTQYF
clone_size: few; v_call: TRBV19; j_call: TRBJ1-5; cdr3_aa: CASSTITGPYQPQHF
clone_size: NA; v_call: TRBV5-4; j_call: TRBJ2-1; cdr3_aa: CASSLAGLSSYNEQFF
clone_size: NA; v_call: TRBV28; j_call: TRBJ2-7; cdr3_aa: CASSSRGIEYEQYF
clone_size: few; v_call: TRBV5-4; j_call: TRBJ1-4; cdr3_aa: CASSGAGQSNEKLFF
clone_size: many; v_call: TRBV28; j_call: TRBJ1-2; cdr3_aa: CASSSTSYGYTF
clone_size: many; v_call: TRBV6-2/TRBV6-3; j_call: TRBJ2-5; cdr3_aa: CASSYREEETQYF
clone_size: many; v_call: TRBV4-1; j_call: TRBJ1-4; cdr3_aa: CASSGQDRGGEKLFF
clone_size: few; v_call: TRBV20-1; j_call: TRBJ2-1; cdr3_aa: CSARDYHGQKVGEQFF
clone_size: few; v_call: TRBV5-1; j_call: TRBJ2-7; cdr3_aa: CASSLAPSGVSYEQYF
clone_size: many; v_call: TRBV12-3/TRBV12-4; j_call: TRBJ1-4; cdr3_aa: CASSWLGGGAVEKLFF
clone_size: medium-sized; v_call: TRBV27; j_call: TRBJ2-1; cdr3_aa: CASKTGSFYNEQFF
clone_size: NA; v_call: TRBV29-1; j_call: TRBJ1-1; cdr3_aa: CSVRESGTEAFF
clone_size: many; v_call: TRBV2; j_call: TRBJ1-2; cdr3_aa: CASSTLGYTF
clone_size: few; v_call: TRBV4-2; j_call: TRBJ1-2; cdr3_aa: CASSQEPGQGESGYTF
clone_size: few; v_call: TRBV7-3; j_call: TRBJ1-3; cdr3_aa: CASSLAGGNTIYF
clone_size: many; v_call: TRBV5-1; j_call: TRBJ2-5; cdr3_aa: CASSLNAAGQETQYF
clone_size: NA; v_call: TRBV5-1; j_call: TRBJ2-2; cdr3_aa: CASSAGTAAGELFF
clone_size: many; v_call: TRBV4-1; j_call: TRBJ1-6; cdr3_aa: CASSQRRTGHNSPLHF
clone_size: many; v_call: TRBV7-2; j_call: TRBJ1-1; cdr3_aa: CASRILLNTEAFF
clone_size: many; v_call: TRBV20-1; j_call: TRBJ1-5; cdr3_aa: CSARGDSRQPQHF
clone_size: many; v_call: TRBV10-3; j_call: TRBJ2-5; cdr3_aa: CAISERGGRETQYF
clone_size: many; v_call: TRBV10-3; j_call: TRBJ2-7; cdr3_aa: CAIKVASERNEQYF
clone_size: NA; v_call: TRBV27; j_call: TRBJ2-7; cdr3_aa: CASSVGTSGSYEQYF
clone_size: many; v_call: TRBV25-1; j_call: TRBJ2-5; cdr3_aa: CASSDPGAQYF
clone_size: medium-sized; v_call: TRBV7-6; j_call: TRBJ1-3; cdr3_aa: CASSTDRNTIYF
clone_size: many; v_call: TRBV20-1; j_call: TRBJ1-5; cdr3_aa: CSAGRRGQPQHF
clone_size: few; v_call: TRBV18; j_call: TRBJ1-2; cdr3_aa: CASSPPGNYGYTF
clone_size: NA; v_call: TRBV14; j_call: TRBJ2-5; cdr3_aa: CASSRGQGETQYF
clone_size: NA; v_call: TRBV5-4; j_call: TRBJ2-7; cdr3_aa: CASSLSAGLAYEQYF
clone_size: few; v_call: TRBV19; j_call: TRBJ1-5; cdr3_aa: CASSISTGGGNQPQHF
clone_size: many; v_call: TRBV6-4; j_call: TRBJ1-1; cdr3_aa: CASSDWMTAGNTEAFF
clone_size: many; v_call: TRBV28; j_call: TRBJ1-6; cdr3_aa: CASSWGRRYNSPLHF
clone_size: NA; v_call: TRBV11-2; j_call: TRBJ2-5; cdr3_aa: CASSLDWRGVQYQETQYF
clone_size: many; v_call: TRBV18; j_call: TRBJ1-2; cdr3_aa: CASSLGQGGSDGYTF
clone_size: few; v_call: TRBV7-3; j_call: TRBJ2-2; cdr3_aa: CASSSTVLGTSGYGELFF
clone_size: NA; v_call: TRBV30; j_call: TRBJ2-7; cdr3_aa: CAWSVQVGQYF
clone_size: many; v_call: TRBV2; j_call: TRBJ1-4; cdr3_aa: CASSPGVTGVYEKLFF
clone_size: many; v_call: TRBV20-1; j_call: TRBJ2-3; cdr3_aa: CSARGTGGFKDTQYF
clone_size: many; v_call: TRBV7-8; j_call: TRBJ2-4; cdr3_aa: CASSLGAGNIQYF
clone_size: many; v_call: TRBV3-1; j_call: TRBJ2-7; cdr3_aa: CASSQGTGGSTYEQYF
clone_size: NA; v_call: TRBV20-1; j_call: TRBJ2-7; cdr3_aa: CSASTTRTGMNEQYF
clone_size: many; v_call: TRBV12-3/TRBV12-4; j_call: TRBJ2-1; cdr3_aa: CASSRPGGHNEQFF